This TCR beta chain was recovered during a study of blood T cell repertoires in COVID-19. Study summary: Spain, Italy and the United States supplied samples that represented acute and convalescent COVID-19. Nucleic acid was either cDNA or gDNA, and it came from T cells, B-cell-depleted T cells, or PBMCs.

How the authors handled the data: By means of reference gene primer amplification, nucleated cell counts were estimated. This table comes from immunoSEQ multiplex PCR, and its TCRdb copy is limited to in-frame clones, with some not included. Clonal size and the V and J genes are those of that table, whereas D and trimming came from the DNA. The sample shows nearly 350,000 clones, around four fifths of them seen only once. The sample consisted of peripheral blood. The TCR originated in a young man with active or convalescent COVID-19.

CDR3 residues: CASSTTGTGGFYEQYF. The CDR3 DNA reads TGTGCCAGCAGCACCACCGGGACAGGGGGCTTCTACGAGCAGTACTTC. This chain links TRBV9 with TRBJ2-7, with 12 positions matching TRBD1. The junction had 8 bases not matched to a gene; V was cut back by 4 bases and J by 3 bases. Germline V gene data show CDR1 as SGDLS and CDR2 as YYNGEE. The CDR3 runs to 16 residues.